These T cell receptor beta chains were read from a single sample in a study of OX40 agonist ivuxolimab in advanced cancers. Data came from immunoSEQ multiplex PCR; TCRdb stores just in-frame clones and leaves some out. The data hold over 10,000 clones, with roughly 88% observed a single time. The input for sequencing was CD4+ or CD8+ T cells sorted from blood, taken in a trial of the OX40 agonist ivuxolimab. The receptor source for this set is an adult with an advanced solid tumor such as melanoma, head and neck, liver or kidney cancer. Each CDR3 is given with its conserved first and last residue. A D gene is named only where the DNA matches it firmly. Clone size is shown for a subset of rows, as once, few, many or a class of expanded clone.

d_call	j_call	clone_size	v_call	cdr3_nt	cdr3_aa
NA	TRBJ2-2	NA	TRBV27	TGTGCCAGCAGACTCGGACTTGGCCACACCGGGGAGCTGTTTTTT	CASRLGLGHTGELFF
TRBD2	TRBJ2-2	NA	TRBV11-2	TGTGCCAGCAGAACCGGGACTAGCGGAACCGGGGAGCTGTTTTTT	CASRTGTSGTGELFF
TRBD1	TRBJ2-7	once	TRBV4-3	TGCGCCAGCAGCCAAGATAGTATTAGGGGGACAGGGTTCACCTACGAGCAGTACTTC	CASSQDSIRGTGFTYEQYF
NA	TRBJ2-1	once	TRBV20-1	TGCAGTGCTAGAGAGGTAGATGAGCAGTTCTTC	CSAREVDEQFF
TRBD1	TRBJ1-1	NA	TRBV15	TGTGCCACGGGGGACAGAAGGAACACTGAAGCTTTCTTT	CATGDRRNTEAFF
NA	TRBJ2-7	NA	TRBV5-4	TGCGCCAGCAGCCAAGTGGCGGACTATTCCTACGAGCAGTACTTC	CASSQVADYSYEQYF
NA	TRBJ2-7	NA	TRBV7-9	TGTGCCAGCAGCTCGGGCATTAGGGAGCAGTACTTC	CASSSGIREQYF
TRBD2	TRBJ2-2	NA	TRBV29-1	TGCAGCGCTAGCGGGAGCGGGGAGCTGTTTTTT	CSASGSGELFF
TRBD1	TRBJ2-3	NA	TRBV7-9	TGTGCCAGCAGCACCCCGGGACAGGGGGGGGATACGCAGTATTTT	CASSTPGQGGDTQYF
NA	TRBJ1-1	few	TRBV6-5	TGTGCCAGCAGCAAGACTGAGTCCTTACAAGCTTTCTTT	CASSKTESLQAFF
NA	TRBJ2-2	NA	TRBV2	TGTGCCAGCATGTCTGGAGATAACACCGGGGAGCTGTTTTTT	CASMSGDNTGELFF
NA	TRBJ1-2	NA	TRBV27	TGTGCCAGCAGTCCCCAGCGGGGTTGGATCTATGGCTACACCTTC	CASSPQRGWIYGYTF
NA	TRBJ2-7	NA	TRBV7-8	TGTGCCAGCAGCTTAGGTTCGGGGGCCTACGAGCAGTACTTC	CASSLGSGAYEQYF
NA	TRBJ2-3	NA	TRBV9	TGTGCCAGCAGCGTAGTGAGCACAGATACGCAGTATTTT	CASSVVSTDTQYF
NA	TRBJ2-5	NA	TRBV11-2	TGTGCCAGCAGCCTCGCGACAGACCAAGAGACCCAGTACTTC	CASSLATDQETQYF
NA	TRBJ2-3	NA	TRBV5-1	TGCGCCAGCAGCTCCGGGACTAGCACAGATACGCAGTATTTT	CASSSGTSTDTQYF
TRBD1	TRBJ1-1	NA	TRBV6-1	TGTGCCAGCCCAGGACAGGGCGGGTTCGGAGCTTTCTTT	CASPGQGGFGAFF
NA	TRBJ1-2	NA	TRBV6-5	TGTGCCAGCAGTTACTCTGCAGGGTTGGGGGGTTATGGCTACACCTTC	CASSYSAGLGGYGYTF
NA	TRBJ1-1	NA	TRBV4-1	TGCGCCAGCAGCCCAATCGGGGGAGTGAACACTGAAGCTTTCTTT	CASSPIGGVNTEAFF
NA	TRBJ2-1	NA	TRBV6-1	TGTGCCAGCAGTGAAGGGGGAAATGAGCAGTTCTTC	CASSEGGNEQFF
TRBD2	TRBJ2-7	NA	TRBV5-1	TGCGCCAGCAGCTTGAAACTAGCGGGAGGGCCGGGCGAGCAGTACTTC	CASSLKLAGGPGEQYF
NA	TRBJ1-2	NA	TRBV9	TGTGCCAGCAGCCCGGGACATACGGGCTACACCTTC	CASSPGHTGYTF
NA	TRBJ2-1	NA	TRBV28	TGTGCCAGCAGCCTACTTAGCAATGAGCAGTTCTTC	CASSLLSNEQFF
NA	TRBJ2-1	NA	TRBV29-1	TGCAGCGTTTCTCCCTACAATGAGCAGTTCTTC	CSVSPYNEQFF
TRBD1	TRBJ2-2	NA	TRBV7-9	TGTGCCAGCAGCTTTTCCCGGACAGGCGGCACCGGGGAGCTGTTTTTT	CASSFSRTGGTGELFF
TRBD1	TRBJ2-7	medium-sized	TRBV13	TGTGCCAGCAGCCTTGAACAGGGGGCAAAGGGGTACGAGCAGTACTTC	CASSLEQGAKGYEQYF
TRBD1	TRBJ2-7	NA	TRBV11-3	TGTGCCAGCAGCCTGGGACAGGGAACTTACGAGCAGTACTTC	CASSLGQGTYEQYF
TRBD1	TRBJ1-3	NA	TRBV19	TGTGCCAGTAGCCTGGACAGGGGTGGAAACACCATATATTTT	CASSLDRGGNTIYF
TRBD1	TRBJ2-1	NA	TRBV5-4	TGTGCCAGCAGCCCCGACAGGGGTTCCTACAATGAGCAGTTCTTC	CASSPDRGSYNEQFF
TRBD1	TRBJ2-1	NA	TRBV10-1	TGCGCCAGCAGACCGGGACAGGGTCGTAGTGAGCAGTTCTTC	CASRPGQGRSEQFF
NA	TRBJ1-1	NA	TRBV11-2	TGTGCCAGCAGCCCTGGACAGAGGAACACTGAAGCTTTCTTT	CASSPGQRNTEAFF
NA	TRBJ2-2	NA	TRBV23-1	TGCGCCAACCGGAAACTGGACACCGGGGAGCTGTTTTTT	CANRKLDTGELFF
NA	TRBJ2-7	NA	TRBV11-2	TGTGCCAGCAGCCAATTCTACGAGCAGTACTTC	CASSQFYEQYF
TRBD1	TRBJ1-2	NA	TRBV5-4	TGTGCCAGCAGCGCGGACAGGGCTGGCTACACCTTC	CASSADRAGYTF
NA	TRBJ2-3	NA	TRBV9	TGTGCCAGCAGCCCCTCTGGGAGGGGGCAAGATACGCAGTATTTT	CASSPSGRGQDTQYF